One sample yielded the 2 T cell receptor beta chains listed below, sequenced in a study of radiotherapy plus CTLA-4 blockade in lung cancer. Clones were sequenced by immunoSEQ multiplex PCR, and TCRdb holds only the in-frame ones, with some missing. Among 50,000 to 60,000 clones, approximately 82% were seen once, and the ten largest hold around 6%. The sequenced sample was peripheral blood, obtained from a patient treated with radiotherapy plus ipilimumab. The receptors were gathered from a human donor with non-small cell lung cancer whose response to radiotherapy plus ipilimumab could not be evaluated.

This clone was picked up a small number of times. This rearrangement joins TRBV4-3 to TRBJ1-3, with 7 bases fitting TRBD1. Trimming took 2 bases from V and 0 from J; bases not matched to a gene: 7. Germline CDR1 and CDR2: LGHNA and YSLEER. CDR3 length: 17 amino acids. The chain's CDR3 is CASSQSPGQFSGNTIYF. Here the CDR3 DNA reads TGCGCCAGCAGCCAATCGCCGGGACAGTTCTCTGGAAACACCATATATTTT.

The CDR3 loop is CASSSRPIGDRGGYTF. The CDR3 nucleotides are TGTGCCAGCAGTTCCCGCCCCATTGGGGACAGGGGAGGTTACACCTTC. The chain couples TRBV6-5 to TRBJ1-2, with 10 bases lining up with TRBD1. After removal of 4 bases from V and 11 bases from J, the junction contained 16 bases not matched to a gene. Germline V gene sequence: CDR1 MNHEY, CDR2 SVGAGI. The CDR3 has 16 residues.